This T cell receptor beta chain was captured by sequencing in a study of blood T cell repertoires in COVID-19 (TCRdb year 2020). Context from the whole study: Samples covering the acute and convalescent phases of COVID-19 were provided by collaborators in the United States, Italy and Spain. HLA class I and class II types, where available, came from metadata supplied by the sample provider rather than from assay-based typing. Samples came from the ongoing ImmuneRACE study (first 160 participants) plus 1,254 subjects from 6 global collaborators. Subjects who had been exposed to COVID-19, were actively infected with it, or had recovered from it provided the deeply sampled blood TCRbeta repertoires that made up the dataset. Sample metadata almost always included a de-identified subject ID, COVID-19 status, age in years and sex. The repertoires were released in a freely available public database intended as a resource for research on the immune response to SARS-CoV-2. The prospective study material was composed of cDNA or gDNA derived from T cells, B-cell-depleted T cells, or PBMCs.

TCRbeta CDR3 regions were amplified from genomic DNA by means of the immunoSEQ Assay, a bias-controlled multiplex PCR. Regarding the original processing steps: Within the assay, amplification of reference gene primers was used to estimate how many nucleated cells each sample contained. To quantify the absolute abundance of each unique TCRbeta CDR3 rearrangement, sequence reads were collapsed and filtered. Productive Simpson clonality was computed per sample as the square root of Simpson's diversity index over productive rearrangements. The immuneACCESS repertoire file appears here via TCRdb, limited to in-frame rearrangements. These files lack a portion of the clones; in checked studies, under half of the deficit traces to unresolved V genes, and the cause of the others is not known. That table furnishes V, J and clone size, whereas the DNA furnished D and trimming. The sample records about 430,000 clones, 70% to 90% of which are singletons. In total, the top ten clones hold around 1.5% of the sample.

Enrolling through a virtual design, the prospective study's participants ranged in age from about 18 to 89 years and lived across 20 to 30 United States geographic areas. In the prospective study, participants were assigned to cohorts based on the clinical history participants reported in a screening survey and a study questionnaire. Exposed participants had been in contact, within 2 weeks of entering the study, with a person who had a PCR-confirmed or clinician-diagnosed case of COVID-19. Each participant in the prospective study had whole blood, serum and a nasopharyngeal or oropharyngeal swab collected by mobile phlebotomists. Prospective study participants could optionally give additional blood draws and questionnaires over an approximately two-month period. Blood samples from the prospective study were shipped frozen or at room temperature prior to DNA extraction. Results the study describes overall, beyond this receptor: The quantity of clinical and demographic metadata differed by source and by participant and was supplied without curation.

As for this clone: No antigen is known for it. No qualities accompany the bases; no much larger clone lies one base away.

The V end loses 0 bases and the J end loses 2 bases, and a stretch of 8 bases separates them. Taken from the germline V gene, the CDR1 and CDR2 loops are MNHNS and SASEGT. The CDR3 numbers 14 residues from cysteine through phenylalanine. Kept here is only the CDR3 DNA, which spans 42 bases and is read in frame from base 1. Sequencing was carried out using PBMCs or T cells enriched from blood (not recorded which). The chain is assembled from TRBV6-1 and TRBJ2-7, with no confident D gene call. The receptor comes from a woman between 18 and 30 years old who had been exposed to COVID-19. Read as DNA, the sequence is TGTGCCAGCAGTGAAGCCGGCAGCGCCTACGAGCAGTACTTC. This gives the protein CASSEAGSAYEQYF.